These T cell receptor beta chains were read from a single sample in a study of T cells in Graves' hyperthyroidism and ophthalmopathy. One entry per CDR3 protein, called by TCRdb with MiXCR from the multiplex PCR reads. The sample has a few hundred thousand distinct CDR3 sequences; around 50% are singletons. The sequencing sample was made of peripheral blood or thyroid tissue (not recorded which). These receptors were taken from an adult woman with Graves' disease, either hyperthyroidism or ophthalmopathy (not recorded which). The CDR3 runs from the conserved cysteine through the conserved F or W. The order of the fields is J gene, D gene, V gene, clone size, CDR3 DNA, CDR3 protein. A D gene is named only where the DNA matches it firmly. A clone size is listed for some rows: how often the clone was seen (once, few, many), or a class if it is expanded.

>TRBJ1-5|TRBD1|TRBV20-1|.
TGCAGTGCTAGAGAGGACAGGCAGAATTCACCCCAGCATTTT
CSAREDRQNSPQHF
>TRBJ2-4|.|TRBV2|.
TGTGCCAGCAGTCCCGACAGGTTGGGGAAAAACATTCAGTACTTC
CASSPDRLGKNIQYF
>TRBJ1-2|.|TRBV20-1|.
TGCAGATTAACAGGCGAAACTAACTATGGCTACACCTTC
CRLTGETNYGYTF
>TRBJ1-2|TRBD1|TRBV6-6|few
TGTGCCAGCAGTTACGCGACAGGGGGCCACTATGGCTACACCTTC
CASSYATGGHYGYTF
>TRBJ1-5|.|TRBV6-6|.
TGTGCCAGCACCGAGGACAGCTATCAGCCCCGGCATTTT
CASTEDSYQPRHF
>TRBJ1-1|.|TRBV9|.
TGTGCCAGCAGCGCTGACGGATCAAAGCCAGATGAAGCTTTCTTT
CASSADGSKPDEAFF
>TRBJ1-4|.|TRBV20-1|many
TGCAGTGCTAAGCCGACTTACAGTGCAACTAATGAAAAACTGTTTTTT
CSAKPTYSATNEKLFF
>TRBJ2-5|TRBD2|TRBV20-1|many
TGCAGTGCGGGGTCTAGCGGGACTAGGGAGACCCAGTACTTC
CSAGSSGTRETQYF
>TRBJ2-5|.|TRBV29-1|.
TGCAGCGGCACCGGGACCGATCAAGAGACCCAGTACTTC
CSGTGTDQETQYF
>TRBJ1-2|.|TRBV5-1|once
TGCGCCAGCAGCTTGGCCGGAGGCTCCGACCTGGTCTATGGCTACACCTTC
CASSLAGGSDLVYGYTF
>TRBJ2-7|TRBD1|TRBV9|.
TGTGCCAGCAGCGCCGGGCGGGACAGGGGCTACGAGCAGTACTTC
CASSAGRDRGYEQYF
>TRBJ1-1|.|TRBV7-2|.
TGTGCCAGCAGACAGTCCCCCAACACTGAAGCTTTCTTT
CASRQSPNTEAFF
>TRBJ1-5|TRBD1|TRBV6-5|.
TGTGCCAGCACCGCGACAGGGCTGCATCAGCATTTT
CASTATGLHQHF
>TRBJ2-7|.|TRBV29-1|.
TGCAGCCGGGACATTAGCTACGAGCAGTACTTC
CSRDISYEQYF
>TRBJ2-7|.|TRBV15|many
TGTGCCACCAGCAGAGCCTTAGCTGACTACGAGCAGTACTTC
CATSRALADYEQYF
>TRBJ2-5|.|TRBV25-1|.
TGTGCCAGCACCTCGCCCGCCAGGGTATGGGAGACCCAGTACTTC
CASTSPARVWETQYF
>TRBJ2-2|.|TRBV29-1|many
TGCAGCGTTAGATCCGGGCCCACCGGGGAGCTGTTTTTT
CSVRSGPTGELFF
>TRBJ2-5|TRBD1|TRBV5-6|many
TGTGCCAGCAGCTTGCCGGGACAGGGGGAGACCCAGTACTTC
CASSLPGQGETQYF
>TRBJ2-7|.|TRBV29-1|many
TGCAGCGTTGAAGAGGACCCCGGGAACGAGCAGTACTTC
CSVEEDPGNEQYF
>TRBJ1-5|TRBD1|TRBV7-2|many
TGTGCCAGCAGCTTACAGGGGGCGCGGAATCAGCCCCAGCATTTT
CASSLQGARNQPQHF
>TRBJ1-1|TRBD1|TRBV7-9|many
TGTGCCAGCAGCCCACTGACAGGGGGCGGTGAAGCTTTCTTT
CASSPLTGGGEAFF
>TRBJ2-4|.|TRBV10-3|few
TGTGCCATCAGTGAGGACGTCCTCAAAAACATTCAGTACTTC
CAISEDVLKNIQYF
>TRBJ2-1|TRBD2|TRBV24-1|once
TGTGCCACCAGTGACTCGACTAGCGGGAGACAGTACAATGAGCAGTTCTTC
CATSDSTSGRQYNEQFF
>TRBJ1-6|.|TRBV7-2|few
TGTGCCAGCAGACCGGGAGGTGACTCACCCCTCCACTTT
CASRPGGDSPLHF
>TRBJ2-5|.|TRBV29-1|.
TGCAGCGTCTCTCCGAGGGGGGGCATTGAGACCCAGTACTTC
CSVSPRGGIETQYF
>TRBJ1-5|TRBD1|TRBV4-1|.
TGCGCCAGCAGCCAAGAAGGTGGACAGGGGAAAGTGCAGCCCCAGCATTTT
CASSQEGGQGKVQPQHF
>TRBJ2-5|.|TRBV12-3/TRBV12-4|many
TGTGCCAGCAGCCGCGCCCCGATCGGAGAGACCCAGTACTTC
CASSRAPIGETQYF
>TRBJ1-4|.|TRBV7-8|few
TGTGCCAGCAGCCCCCCTTCGGAAAAACTGTTTTTT
CASSPPSEKLFF
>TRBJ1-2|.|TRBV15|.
TGTGCCACCAGCCAAACCGGGACCGCGGCTAACTATGGCTACACCTTC
CATSQTGTAANYGYTF
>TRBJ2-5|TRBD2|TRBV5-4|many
TGTGCCAGCAGCAGGAGACTAGCGGGGCAAGAGACCCAGTACTTC
CASSRRLAGQETQYF
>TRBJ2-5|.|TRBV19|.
TGTGCCAGTAGTCCCTATGATAGCTGGGTGGAGACCCAGTACTTC
CASSPYDSWVETQYF
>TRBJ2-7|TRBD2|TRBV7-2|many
TGTGCCAGCAGCTTGGTCCGTACTTCAGCGGGGACCTACGAGCAGTACTTC
CASSLVRTSAGTYEQYF
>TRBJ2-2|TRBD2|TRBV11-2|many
TGTGCCAGCAGCCCAGGTCTAGCGGAAGGAGGGGAGCTGTTTTTT
CASSPGLAEGGELFF
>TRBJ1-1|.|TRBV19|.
TGTGCCAGTAGGGGGTTGGACACGTCGAACACTGAAGCTTTCTTT
CASRGLDTSNTEAFF
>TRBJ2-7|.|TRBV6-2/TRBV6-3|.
TGTGCCAGCAGTTCTTCTCATTCCTACGAGCAGTACTTC
CASSSSHSYEQYF
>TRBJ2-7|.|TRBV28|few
TGTGCCAGCAGAGCCCGGGACTTCGTGTACGAGCAGTACTTC
CASRARDFVYEQYF
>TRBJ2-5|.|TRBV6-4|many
TGTGCCAGCAGTGAGGCCCCAGGGATCGGAGAGACCCAGTACTTC
CASSEAPGIGETQYF
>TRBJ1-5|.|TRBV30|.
TGTGCCTGGAGACGGCAGTCCCAGCATTTT
CAWRRQSQHF
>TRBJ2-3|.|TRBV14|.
TGTGCCAGCAGCCAGGGGAGTTACACAGATACGCAGTATTTT
CASSQGSYTDTQYF
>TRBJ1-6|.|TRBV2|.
TGTGCCAGCAAGGATGACTCCGGACTGTATAATTCACCCCTCCACTTT
CASKDDSGLYNSPLHF
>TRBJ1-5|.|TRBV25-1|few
TGTGCCAGCAGTGGGGCGGTGGGTCAGCCCCAGCATTTT
CASSGAVGQPQHF
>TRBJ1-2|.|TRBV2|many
TGTGCCACTACAGCTAACTATGGCTACACCTTC
CATTANYGYTF
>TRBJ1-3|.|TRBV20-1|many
TGCAGTGCTAGAGAGGGGGTCAACACCATATATTTT
CSAREGVNTIYF
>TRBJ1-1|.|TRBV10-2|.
TGCGCCACCGCACCGGGGAACACTGAAGCTTTCTTT
CATAPGNTEAFF
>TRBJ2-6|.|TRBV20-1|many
TGCAGTGCTTCTCAGACAGCGATTAACTCTGGGGCCAACGTCCTGACTTTC
CSASQTAINSGANVLTF
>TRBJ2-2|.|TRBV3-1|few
TGTGCCAGCAGCCCCCCGACCTACACCGGGGAGCTGTTTTTT
CASSPPTYTGELFF
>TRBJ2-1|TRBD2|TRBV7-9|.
TGTGCCAGCAGCTTAGGCGGGAGGTTGGATGAGCAGTTCTTC
CASSLGGRLDEQFF
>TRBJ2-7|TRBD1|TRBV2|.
TGTGCCAGCCTGGGACAGGGAGAGAGCTTACCCTACGAGCAGTACTTC
CASLGQGESLPYEQYF
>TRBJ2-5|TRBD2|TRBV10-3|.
TGTGCCATCAGTGAGCTTGGACTAGCGGGAGTGGAGACCCAGTACTTC
CAISELGLAGVETQYF
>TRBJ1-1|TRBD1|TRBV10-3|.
TGTGCCATCAGTGAGTCGGATTACTACACAGGGGTAACTGAAGCTTTCTTT
CAISESDYYTGVTEAFF
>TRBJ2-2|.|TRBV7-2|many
TGTGCCAGCAGCCCCGCCCGGACGAGTCCGAACACCGGGGAGCTGTTTTTT
CASSPARTSPNTGELFF
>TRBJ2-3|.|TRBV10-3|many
TGTGCCATCAGTGAGTCAGGAGTCCCTACGCAGTATTTT
CAISESGVPTQYF